One sample yielded the 20 T cell receptor beta chains listed below, sequenced in a study of T cells after yellow fever vaccination (dated by TCRdb to between 2018 and 2021). The library was generated by 5' RACE. TCRdb records Illumina HiSeq 2500 as the sequencer. The public reads were quality trimmed at Q25 with fastp and then assembled into clones with MiXCR by TCRdb, keeping productive beta chains. Each CDR3 protein gets just one entry, which takes the most common genes and DNA from the rows behind it. In this sample the table shows 200,000 to 300,000 distinct CDR3 sequences, roughly 6.3% of which occur a single time. Of the sample, about 1% is held by the ten largest clones. This sample's treatment or condition label indicates: live attenuated yellow fever vaccine strain. Sequenced material: CD4+ T cells sorted from PBMCs, taken on the day of the yellow fever booster vaccination. All receptors derive from a man aged 30 to 39 who received the YFV17D yellow fever vaccine.

V is TRBV7-8 and J is TRBJ2-7; the match to TRBD1 covers 7 bases. V was pared by 2 bases and J by 5 bases, with 6 bases of the junction left unmatched. The CDR3 contains 14 residues. Per germline, CDR1 SGHVS and CDR2 FQNEAQ. Here the CDR3 reads CASSLTGAVHEQYF. DNA for the CDR3: TGTGCCAGCAGCTTAACAGGGGCGGTTCACGAGCAGTACTTC.

This clonotype was detected many times. The J gene is TRBJ1-1, the V gene TRBV7-2, with D perhaps TRBD1 (6 bases). This CDR3 comprises 13 residues. The germline gives CDR1 SGHTA, CDR2 FQGNSA. Trimming left V 1 base short and J 7 bases short, with 10 bases between. CDR3 region: CASSLVGTLEAFF. For the CDR3, the DNA is TGTGCCAGCAGCTTAGTAGGGACACTTGAAGCTTTCTTT.

This clonotype was counted many times. The chain recombines TRBV6-2 or TRBV6-3 with TRBJ2-7; a possible D gene is TRBD1 (6 bases). There are 13 residues in the CDR3. Germline V gene data show CDR1 as MNHEY and CDR2 as SVGEGT. V lost 8 bases to trimming and J lost 4 bases, with 15 bases between them. CDR3 bases: TGTGCCAGCGCCGGGACACCTTTATACGAGCAGTACTTC. It encodes CASAGTPLYEQYF.

This clonotype has a count of ten or more. V and J are TRBV7-2 and TRBJ1-5, with a tentative D call TRBD1 (5 bases). Germline V gene data show CDR1 as SGHTA and CDR2 as FQGNSA. Trimming left V 2 bases short and J 7 bases short, with 15 bases between. This CDR3 contains 15 residues. The CDR3 here is CASSLIRGARQPQHF. DNA of the CDR3: TGTGCCAGCAGCTTAATACGCGGGGCGAGGCAGCCCCAGCATTTT.

This clonotype was counted at least ten times. The V call is TRBV20-1, the J call TRBJ2-7; 9 bases map to TRBD2. CDR3 size: 16 residues. The V and J ends lost 6 bases and 3 bases, in that order; junction bases with no gene match: 15. Germline CDR1 and CDR2: DFQATT and SNEGSKA (reference sequence). Written as DNA, the CDR3 is TGCAGTGCCCCCGGCGGGGGGGGCGCGGGTAACTACGAGCAGTACTTC. This translates into CSAPGGGGAGNYEQYF.

Ten or more counts support this clonotype. The V gene is TRBV4-2, the J gene TRBJ2-7; a possible D gene is TRBD2 (6 bases). V dropped 0 bases and J dropped 4 bases, with 16 bases sitting between them. The CDR3 sequence is 16 residues long. Looked up from germline, CDR1 is LGHNA and CDR2 is YNFKEQ. The CDR3 coding sequence is TGTGCCAGCAGCCAAGATGTCCGGGAGTTACCGTACGAGCAGTACTTC. As protein: CASSQDVRELPYEQYF.

There are a few counts of this clonotype. The V gene is TRBV18, the J gene TRBJ1-4, with TRBD1 matching 9 bases. The germline gives CDR1 KGHSH, CDR2 LQKENI. The V and J ends lost 4 bases and 8 bases, in that order; junction bases with no gene match: 5. The CDR3 runs to 14 residues. This chain's CDR3 is CASSLDRGGEKLFF. CDR3 bases: TGTGCCAGCTCACTGGACAGGGGAGGAGAAAAACTGTTTTTT.

There are many counts of this clonotype. The genes are TRBV7-2 and TRBJ2-7, with a weak D call TRBD2 (5 bases). Trimming took 1 base from V and 6 from J, leaving 13 bases between them. Germline loops: CDR1 SGHTA, CDR2 FQGNSA. The CDR3 runs to 14 residues. CDR3 loop: CASSLVGKGGEQYF. CDR3 in DNA: TGTGCCAGCAGCTTAGTCGGGAAGGGTGGCGAGCAGTACTTC.

There are many counts of this clonotype. V is TRBV5-1 and J is TRBJ1-5, with TRBD1 as a possible D gene (5 bases). This CDR3 comprises 14 residues. Germline CDR1 reads SGHRS; CDR2 reads YFSETQ. Trimming removed 0 bases from V and 6 bases from J, with 10 bases in between. The CDR3 is CASSLALGGQPQHF. Written as DNA, the CDR3 is TGCGCCAGCAGCTTGGCCCTGGGGGGTCAGCCCCAGCATTTT.

This chain uses TRBV28 with TRBJ2-1; 7 positions match TRBD2. The CDR3 has 12 amino acids. The germline gives CDR1 MDHEN, CDR2 SYDVKM. V trimming: 11 bases; J trimming: 2 bases; junction bases outside the gene matches: 3. CDR3 protein: CAGGTTYNEQFF. The CDR3 nucleotides read TGTGCCGGGGGGACTACCTACAATGAGCAGTTCTTC.

This clonotype was observed a handful of times. J is TRBJ2-5 and V is TRBV11-2; 13 nucleotides line up with TRBD2. V dropped 1 base and J dropped 5; count of bases not matched to a gene: 16. This CDR3 comprises 20 residues. Germline loops: CDR1 SGHAT, CDR2 FQNNGV. The CDR3 spells CASSLALGRLAGGLGETQYF. In nucleotides, the CDR3 is TGTGCCAGCAGCTTAGCTCTAGGGAGACTAGCGGGAGGACTCGGGGAGACCCAGTACTTC.

This clonotype has at least ten counts. The J gene is TRBJ2-1, the V gene TRBV5-1; 7 bases match TRBD1. The CDR3 is 16 residues long. Germline CDR1 is SGHRS and CDR2 is YFSETQ. The junction had 16 bases not matched to a gene; V was cut back by 7 bases and J by 6 bases. For the CDR3, the DNA is TGCGCCAGCGGACAGGAAGCGGTGTCCAGAGGCAATGAGCAGTTCTTC. Its protein is CASGQEAVSRGNEQFF.

The chain has TRBV20-1 and TRBJ1-2; tentatively, D is TRBD1 (5 bases). V shed 3 bases and J shed 7 bases, with 18 bases lying between them. Germline V gene lookup returns CDR1 DFQATT and CDR2 SNEGSKA (reference sequence). The CDR3 has 14 residues. The CDR3 nucleotides read TGCAGTGCTAGGGGGGAGCGGGGGAATGCTGGCTACACCTTC. Its translation: CSARGERGNAGYTF.

This clonotype was recorded many times. The chain's CDR3 is CASSLKRTPPDTQYF. The CDR3 bases are TGTGCCAGCAGTTTAAAGAGAACCCCCCCAGATACGCAGTATTTT. V usage is TRBV27 and J usage is TRBJ2-3; D ambiguous. The ends were cut back, 2 bases at V and 4 bases at J, with 13 bases in the middle. Per the germline V gene, CDR1 is MNHEY and CDR2 is SMNVEV (reference sequence). CDR3 length: 15 amino acids.

This clonotype showed up many times. The V gene is TRBV29-1, the J gene TRBJ2-7; 7 positions agree with TRBD2. With V trimmed by 6 bases and J by 4 bases, 12 bases remained unmatched. Germline V lookup: CDR1 SQVTM, CDR2 ANQGSEA. The CDR3 loop spans 14 amino acids. The CDR3 reads CSVTKASGPYEQYF. CDR3 coding DNA: TGCAGCGTCACGAAGGCTAGCGGTCCTTACGAGCAGTACTTC.

This chain uses TRBV5-1 with TRBJ1-2; D remains unclear. Germline values: CDR1 SGHRS, CDR2 YFSETQ. Trimming removed 1 base at V and 7 bases at J, with 11 bases between. This CDR3 has 13 amino acids. The CDR3 sequence: CASSLKGLSGYTF. DNA of the CDR3: TGCGCCAGCAGCTTGAAAGGTCTCTCTGGCTACACCTTC.

This clonotype appeared a few times. The chain recombines TRBV7-8 with TRBJ2-3; tentatively, D is TRBD2 (6 bases). CDR3 size: 16 residues. V was clipped by 3 bases and J by 2 bases, with 15 bases between them. From germline, CDR1 is SGHVS and CDR2 FQNEAQ. The CDR3: CASSFQSGAITDTQYF. The CDR3 region has the DNA TGTGCCAGCAGCTTTCAGTCGGGAGCTATCACAGATACGCAGTATTTT.

This clonotype was recorded at least ten times. The rearrangement uses TRBV4-3 and TRBJ2-7; 9 positions match TRBD2. Germline-derived CDR1 and CDR2 are LGHNA and YSLEER. The CDR3 length is 15 residues. With V trimmed by 0 bases and J by 9 bases, 9 bases remained unmatched. In DNA, the CDR3 is TGCGCCAGCAGCCAAGATGCGGGACTAGCATTACGGCAGTACTTC. This encodes CASSQDAGLALRQYF.

The gene calls are TRBV18 and TRBJ2-7; the match to TRBD2 covers 7 bases. The junction had 10 bases not matched to a gene; V was cut back by 3 bases and J by 11 bases. The CDR3 contains 13 residues. Per germline, CDR1 KGHSH and CDR2 LQKENI. The chain's CDR3 is CASSPPGGLTEYF. The CDR3 bases are TGTGCCAGCTCACCGCCGGGAGGCCTTACGGAGTACTTC.

This clonotype was seen a handful of times. The chain combines TRBV4-1 with TRBJ2-7, with D unresolved. Per the germline V gene, CDR1 is MGHRA and CDR2 is YSYEKL. The CDR3 is 10 residues long. V was pared by 6 bases and J by 7 bases, with 7 bases between. CDR3 nucleotides: TGCGCCAGCAGGATCCAGGAGCAGTACTTC. Its translation is CASRIQEQYF.